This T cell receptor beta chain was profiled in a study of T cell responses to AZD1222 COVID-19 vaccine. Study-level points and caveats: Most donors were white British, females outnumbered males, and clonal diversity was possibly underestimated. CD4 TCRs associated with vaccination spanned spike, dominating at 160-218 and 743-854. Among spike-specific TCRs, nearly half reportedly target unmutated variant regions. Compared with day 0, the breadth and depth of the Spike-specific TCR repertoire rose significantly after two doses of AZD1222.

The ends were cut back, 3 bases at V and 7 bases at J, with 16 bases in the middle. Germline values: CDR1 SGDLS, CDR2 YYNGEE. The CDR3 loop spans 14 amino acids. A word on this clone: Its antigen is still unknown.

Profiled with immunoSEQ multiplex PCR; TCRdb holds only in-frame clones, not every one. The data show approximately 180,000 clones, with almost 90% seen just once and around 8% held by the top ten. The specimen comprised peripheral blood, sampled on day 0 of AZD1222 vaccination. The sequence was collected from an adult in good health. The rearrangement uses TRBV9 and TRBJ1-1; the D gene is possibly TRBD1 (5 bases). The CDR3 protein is CASSAKWGNGEAFF. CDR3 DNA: TGTGCCAGCAGCGCTAAGTGGGGGAATGGTGAAGCTTTCTTT.